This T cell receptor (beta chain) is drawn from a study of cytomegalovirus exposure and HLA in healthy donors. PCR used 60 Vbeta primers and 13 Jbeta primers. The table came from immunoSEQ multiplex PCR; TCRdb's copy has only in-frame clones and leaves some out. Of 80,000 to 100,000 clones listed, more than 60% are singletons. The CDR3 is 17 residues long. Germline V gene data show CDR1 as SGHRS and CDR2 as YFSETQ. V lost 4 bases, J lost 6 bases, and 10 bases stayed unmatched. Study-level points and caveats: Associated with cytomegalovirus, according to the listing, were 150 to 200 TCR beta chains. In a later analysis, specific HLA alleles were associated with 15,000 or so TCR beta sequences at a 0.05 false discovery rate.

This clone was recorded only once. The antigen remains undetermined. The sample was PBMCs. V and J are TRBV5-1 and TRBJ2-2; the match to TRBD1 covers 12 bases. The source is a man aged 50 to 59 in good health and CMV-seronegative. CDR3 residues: CASSRTGTGGTAGELFF. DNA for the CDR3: TGCGCCAGCAGCCGAACCGGGACAGGGGGCACGGCCGGGGAGCTGTTTTTT.